The clone carrying this T cell receptor (beta chain) was counted at least ten times. Its antigen remains unknown. The V and J ends lost 7 bases and 2 bases, in that order; junction bases with no gene match: 8. This CDR3 is 15 amino acids long. The sample comes from a study of Graves' ophthalmopathy and Graves' hyperthyroidism. The study amplified TCR beta CDR3 regions using RNA transcripts. The first round was an RT-PCR with HTBI primers, and the second round was a multiplex PCR. Each CDR3 protein is one row after TCRdb ran MiXCR on the multiplex PCR reads. Among 300,000 or so distinct CDR3 sequences listed, roughly 15% were seen once. Donors with ophthalmopathy: moderate-to-severe activity, CAS ≥3, NOSPECS ≥4, duration under 3 months. Exclusion applied to patients with other autoimmune diseases, uncontrolled infections, pregnancy or lactation. General study points: Blood shared most expanded thyroid clonotypes above 0.001 frequency. A classifier, a 13-signature model, separated ophthalmopathy from stable hyperthyroidism with approximately 88% sensitivity and roughly 80% specificity.

Sample: peripheral blood. The TCR comes from an adult man with Graves' ophthalmopathy. V is TRBV12-3 or TRBV12-4 and J is TRBJ1-2; 9 nucleotides line up with TRBD1. This chain's CDR3 is CASTKTGTGNYGYTF. DNA of the CDR3: TGTGCCAGCACCAAGACCGGGACAGGGAACTATGGCTACACCTTC.